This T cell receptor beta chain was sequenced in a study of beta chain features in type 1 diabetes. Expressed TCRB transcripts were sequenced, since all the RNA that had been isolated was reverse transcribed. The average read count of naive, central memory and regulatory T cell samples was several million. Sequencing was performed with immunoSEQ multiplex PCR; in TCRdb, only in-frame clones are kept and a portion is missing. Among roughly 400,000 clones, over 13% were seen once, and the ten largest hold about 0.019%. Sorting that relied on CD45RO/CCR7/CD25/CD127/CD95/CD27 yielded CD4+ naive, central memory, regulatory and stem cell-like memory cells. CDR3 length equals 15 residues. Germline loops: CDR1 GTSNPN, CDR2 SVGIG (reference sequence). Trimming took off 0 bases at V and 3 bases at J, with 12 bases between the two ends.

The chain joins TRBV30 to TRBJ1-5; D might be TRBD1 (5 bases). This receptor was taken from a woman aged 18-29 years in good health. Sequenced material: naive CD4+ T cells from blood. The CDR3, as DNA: TGTGCCTGGAGTGTACGTTCAGGGATCAATCAGCCCCAGCATTTT. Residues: CAWSVRSGINQPQHF.